This record looks at one T cell receptor beta chain sequence and its context. The data were obtained in a study of blood T cell repertoires in COVID-19. Study information: Spain, Italy and the United States supplied samples that represented acute and convalescent COVID-19. In each case, the material was cDNA or gDNA derived from T cells, B-cell-depleted T cells, or PBMCs.

Per the authors' pipeline: Amplification with reference gene primers provided the estimates of nucleated cell counts. Repertoires were generated with immunoSEQ multiplex PCR, while TCRdb's copy carries only in-frame clones and drops some. V and J calls and clone size are given by that table; D and trimming were obtained from the DNA. The data show about 190,000 clones, 80% to 90% seen once. Germline trimming cut 6 bases from V and 10 bases from J; bases unmatched to any gene: 6. The CDR3 is 12 residues long. Per germline, CDR1 SNHLY and CDR2 FYNNEI. The chain combines TRBV2 with TRBJ1-1; 9 nucleotides agree with TRBD1. The receptor's source is a human donor in a cohort sampled during active COVID-19. The specimen sequenced was peripheral blood. The CDR3 sequence is CASSGGTGIAFF. Here the CDR3 DNA reads TGTGCCAGCAGCGGGGGGACAGGGATAGCTTTCTTT.